Below, 24 T cell receptor beta chains from the same sample are listed, as sequenced in a study of lymphopenia after photon versus proton radiotherapy. The data were produced by immunoSEQ multiplex PCR, yet TCRdb's version contains in-frame clones alone and is incomplete. The sample includes roughly 65,000 clones, more than 75% seen only once; the top ten take 2.9%. The sample consisted of peripheral blood, taken from a patient treated with photon-based radiotherapy. The receptors derive from a woman aged 70-85 years with pancreatic cancer.

The rearrangement uses TRBV6-6 and TRBJ2-5; 9 bases are a match to TRBD1. The V segment lost 4 bases and the J segment 5 bases; nucleotides outside the gene matches: 8. Germline CDR1 and CDR2: MNHNY and SVGAGI (reference sequence). This CDR3 is built from 15 residues. CDR3 DNA: TGTGCCAGCAGTTCCACAGGGGGCGGATCGGAGACCCAGTACTTC. Its translation: CASSSTGGGSETQYF.

The rearrangement uses TRBV5-1 and TRBJ2-5; D could derive from TRBD1 or TRBD2 (6 bases each). V was clipped by 8 bases and J by 2 bases, with 16 bases between them. Germline V gene data show CDR1 as SGHRS and CDR2 as YFSETQ. CDR3 length equals 14 residues. CDR3 sequence (DNA): TGCGCCAGTGGCGTGGAGGGACAACAAGAGACCCAGTACTTC. Protein product: CASGVEGQQETQYF.

The V gene is TRBV2, the J gene TRBJ2-5; 13 positions agree with TRBD2. The CDR3 covers 16 residues. In germline, CDR1 is SNHLY, CDR2 FYNNEI. The J segment lost 5 bases and the V segment lost 7 bases, leaving 10 bases of the junction unmatched. The CDR3 sequence: CASTVRTSGSGETQYF. The DNA for the CDR3 is TGTGCCAGCACGGTCCGGACTAGCGGGAGTGGGGAGACCCAGTACTTC.

The rearrangement joins TRBV5-1 to TRBJ2-5, with TRBD2 matching over 9 bases. V shed 4 bases and J 4 bases; nucleotides not matched to a gene: 8. Germline-derived CDR1 and CDR2 are SGHRS and YFSETQ. This CDR3 region has 15 residues. In nucleotides, the CDR3 is TGCGCCAGCAGCCCCCTGGGCGGGAGGGGAGAGACCCAGTACTTC. It is translated as CASSPLGGRGETQYF.

The V call is TRBV18, the J call TRBJ1-5; perhaps TRBD1 as D (5 bases). V was pared by 1 base and J by 2 bases, with 6 bases between. CDR1 and CDR2 (germline): KGHSH, LQKENI. CDR3 length: 14 amino acids. CDR3 in DNA: TGTGCCAGCTCACCACAGACAGGCAATCAGCCCCAGCATTTT. Its protein product is CASSPQTGNQPQHF.

The gene calls are TRBV30 and TRBJ2-7; 10 nucleotides agree with TRBD2. Trimming cost V 5 bases and J 4 bases; bases outside gene matches: 8. Germline V CDR1 and CDR2: GTSNPN, SVGIG (reference sequence). This CDR3 has 14 amino acids. CDR3 nucleotides: TGTGCCTGGGTCCCTAGCGGGAGTTTGTACGAGCAGTACTTC. Protein product: CAWVPSGSLYEQYF.

This sequence joins TRBV7-9 and TRBJ1-5; D is ambiguous. V gave up 1 base and J gave up 1 base, with 8 bases separating them. The CDR3 runs to 15 residues. In germline, CDR1 is SEHNR, CDR2 FQNEAQ (reference sequence). Here the CDR3 reads CASSLGGMSNQPQHF. CDR3 in DNA: TGTGCCAGCAGCTTAGGAGGGATGAGCAATCAGCCCCAGCATTTT.

The chain joins TRBV4-1 to TRBJ2-7; D assignment may be TRBD1 or TRBD2 (5 bases each). Trimming took 0 bases from V and 0 from J, leaving 18 bases between them. The CDR3 contains 18 residues. Germline assignment: CDR1 MGHRA and CDR2 YSYEKL. The CDR3 reads CASSQEPPGTKGSYEQYF. CDR3 DNA sequence: TGCGCCAGCAGCCAAGAACCACCCGGGACCAAGGGCTCCTACGAGCAGTACTTC.

V gene TRBV27 combines with J gene TRBJ2-1, with D tentatively TRBD2 (5 bases). This CDR3 is 14 amino acids long. The V end was cut by 6 bases, the J end by 8 bases, with 17 bases between. Germline assignment: CDR1 MNHEY and CDR2 SMNVEV (reference sequence). The CDR3 bases are TGTGCCAGCAGCTTTCTGGTGGGGAGCTATGAGCAGTTCTTC. This gives the protein CASSFLVGSYEQFF.

The chain carries TRBV20-1 and TRBJ1-1; D remains ambiguous. This CDR3 comprises 9 residues. Trimming took 7 bases from V and 5 from J, leaving 5 bases between them. Looked up from germline, CDR1 is DFQATT and CDR2 is SNEGSKA (reference sequence). CDR3 in DNA: TGCAGTGTGGGGACTGAAGCTTTCTTT. It yields the protein CSVGTEAFF.

The CDR3 spells CASSEDSYNEQFF. The CDR3 DNA is TGCGCCAGCAGCGAGGACTCCTACAATGAGCAGTTCTTC. The chain couples TRBV5-1 to TRBJ2-1; D is unresolved. The CDR3 length is 13 residues. CDR1 and CDR2 from the germline V gene are SGHRS and YFSETQ. Between the trimmed V and J ends, which lost 4 bases and 0 bases, there was a span of 5 bases.

The CDR3 bases are TGTGCCTGGAGTAAAGGGAATAAGGCGTTTTTT. This codes for CAWSKGNKAFF. The rearrangement links TRBV30 to TRBJ1-4, with D unclear. Germline V lookup: CDR1 GTSNPN, CDR2 SVGIG (reference sequence). The V gene lost 2 bases and the J gene lost 16 bases, with 14 bases spanning the gap. The CDR3 totals 11 residues. Supplemented by reference TRBV30 and TRBJ1-4, the full variable domain reads SQTIHQWPATLVQPVGSPLSLECTVEGTSNPNLYWYRQAAGRGLQLLFYSVGIGQISSEVPQNLSASRPQDRQFILSSKKLLLSDSGFYLCAWSKGNKAFFGSGTQLSVL.

This chain connects TRBV13 to TRBJ2-2; 7 nucleotides align to TRBD2. The CDR3 is 15 residues long. Germline V gene sequence: CDR1 PRHDT, CDR2 FYEKMQ (reference sequence). V was pared by 4 bases and J by 3 bases, with 5 bases of the junction left unmatched. CDR3 DNA sequence: TGTGCCAGCAGCTGGACGGGGAGGGACACCGGGGAGCTGTTTTTT. Amino acids: CASSWTGRDTGELFF.

V usage is TRBV9 and J usage is TRBJ2-2, with D tentatively TRBD1 or TRBD2 (6 bases each). Trimming took off 2 bases at V and 5 bases at J, with 10 bases between the two ends. Germline V gene data show CDR1 as SGDLS and CDR2 as YYNGEE. The CDR3 consists of 14 residues. The CDR3: CASSVGGGTGELFF. CDR3 sequence (DNA): TGTGCCAGCAGCGTCGGAGGGGGAACCGGGGAGCTGTTTTTT.

This clone was seen just once. This chain connects TRBV9 to TRBJ2-1; D perhaps matches TRBD2 (6 bases). This CDR3 comprises 16 residues. Germline assignment: CDR1 SGDLS and CDR2 YYNGEE. V was shortened by 3 bases and J by 1 base, with 14 bases between the two germline ends. The CDR3 nucleotides read TGTGCCAGCAGCGGTGGGAGCGGGTCGTCCTACAATGAGCAGTTCTTC. It encodes CASSGGSGSSYNEQFF.

The rearrangement joins TRBV2 to TRBJ2-1, with 11 bases fitting TRBD2. V dropped 3 bases and J dropped 7; count of bases not matched to a gene: 5. Germline assignment: CDR1 SNHLY and CDR2 FYNNEI. This CDR3 has 15 amino acids. The CDR3, as DNA: TGTGCCAGCAGTGAGCGACTAGCGGGGCCGAATGAGCAGTTCTTC. It yields the protein CASSERLAGPNEQFF.

In DNA form, the CDR3 reads TGTGCCAGCAGCCCAGGACAGGGGGCTCGTCAGCCCCAGCATTTT. Its protein product is CASSPGQGARQPQHF. The chain uses TRBV6-6 and TRBJ1-5, with TRBD1 matching over 11 bases. V was pared by 6 bases and J by 6 bases, with 7 bases of the junction left unmatched. CDR1 MNHNY and CDR2 SVGAGI come from the germline V gene (reference sequence). CDR3 length equals 15 residues.

This sequence joins TRBV5-5 and TRBJ2-7; 10 bases align to TRBD1. This CDR3 has 15 residues. Germline loops: CDR1 SGHKS, CDR2 YYEKEE (reference sequence). The ends lost 2 bases at V and 1 base at J; junction bases unmatched: 3. The CDR3 coding sequence is TGTGCCAGCAGCTTTGGACAGGGGGTTTCCTACGAGCAGTACTTC. It encodes CASSFGQGVSYEQYF.

J is TRBJ2-2 and V is TRBV7-2; TRBD2 agrees at 7 bases. The CDR3 sequence is 16 residues long. Germline V gene lookup returns CDR1 SGHTA and CDR2 FQGNSA. V was clipped by 5 bases and J by 5 bases; unmatched bases: 11. CDR3 sequence (DNA): TGTGCCAGCAGCGATGGGGCGGGAGAGGGTACCGGGGAGCTGTTTTTT. Its translation: CASSDGAGEGTGELFF.

J is TRBJ2-1 and V is TRBV15; no reliable D call. V shed 1 base and J shed 3 bases, with 7 bases lying between them. The V gene's germline CDR1 is LNHNV and CDR2 YYDKDF (reference sequence). The CDR3 has 14 residues. The CDR3 protein is CATSRGRNYNEQFF. The CDR3 DNA reads TGTGCCACCAGCAGAGGACGGAACTACAATGAGCAGTTCTTC.

The chain links TRBV9 to TRBJ2-2; D gene ambiguous. CDR3 size: 17 residues. V lost 0 bases and J 1 base, leaving 13 bases between the germline ends. Germline V lookup: CDR1 SGDLS, CDR2 YYNGEE. The CDR3: CASSVAATPGNTGELFF. As DNA, the CDR3 is TGTGCCAGCAGCGTAGCCGCGACTCCGGGGAACACCGGGGAGCTGTTTTTT.

The chain employs TRBV21-1 and TRBJ2-1; the table's TRBD1 call for D was not verified on the DNA. TRBV21-1 is marked as a pseudogene. This CDR3 comprises 16 residues. The CDR3, as DNA: TGTGCCAGCAGCAAATTTGACAGGGGGGGAAGAAATGAGCAGTTCTTC. Amino acid sequence: CASSKFDRGGRNEQFF.

On this clone itself: The CDR3 ends on some other residue instead of the conserved phenylalanine or tryptophan, so this is likely a read error. The limits of the CDR3 on the DNA are not certain, so only TCRdb's listed CDR3 is given. The J gene is TRBJ2-6, the V gene TRBV6-6; the D call TRBD2 from the table was never checked on the DNA. The CDR3 sequence runs 8 residues, both termini included. CDR1 is MNHNY, CDR2 SVGAGI, per germline (reference sequence). The CDR3 loop is CASPPVAS.

The chain has TRBV4-2 and TRBJ2-3; D may be TRBD2 (5 bases). Per the germline V gene, CDR1 is LGHNA and CDR2 is YNFKEQ. V lost 0 bases to trimming and J lost 3 bases, with 13 bases between them. The CDR3 length is 16 residues. The CDR3, as DNA: TGTGCCAGCAGCCAAGAACTAGGAGGAAGGACAGATACGCAGTATTTT. This encodes CASSQELGGRTDTQYF.